This T cell receptor (beta chain) was documented in a study of blood T cell repertoires in COVID-19. The V gene's germline CDR1 is MNHEY and CDR2 SVGEGT. The CDR3 totals 17 residues. V dropped 2 bases and J dropped 3; count of bases not matched to a gene: 11. The table came from immunoSEQ multiplex PCR; TCRdb's copy has only in-frame clones and leaves some out. The sample consists of about 290,000 clones, around nine tenths of them appearing once. The sequence came from a woman aged 40 to 50 who had recovered from COVID-19. Sequences were obtained from PBMCs or T cells enriched from blood (not recorded which). The rearrangement joins TRBV6-2 or TRBV6-3 to TRBJ2-5, with 8 bases identical to TRBD2. CDR3 nucleotides: TGTGCCAGCAGTTACGGTCTAGCGGGCCCTTTCGAAGAGACCCAGTACTTC. Translating gives CASSYGLAGPFEETQYF.